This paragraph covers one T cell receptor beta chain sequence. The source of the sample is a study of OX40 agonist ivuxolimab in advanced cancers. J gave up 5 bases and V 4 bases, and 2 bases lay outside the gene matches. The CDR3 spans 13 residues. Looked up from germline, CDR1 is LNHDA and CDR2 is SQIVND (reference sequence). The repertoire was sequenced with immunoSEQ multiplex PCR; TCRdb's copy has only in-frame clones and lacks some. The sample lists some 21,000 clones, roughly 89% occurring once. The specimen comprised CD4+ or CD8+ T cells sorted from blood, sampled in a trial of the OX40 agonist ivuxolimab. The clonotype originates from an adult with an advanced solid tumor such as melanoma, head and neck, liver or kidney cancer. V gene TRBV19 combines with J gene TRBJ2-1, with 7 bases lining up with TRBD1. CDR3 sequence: CASSTGTDNEQFF. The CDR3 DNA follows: TGTGCCAGTAGTACCGGGACAGACAATGAGCAGTTCTTC. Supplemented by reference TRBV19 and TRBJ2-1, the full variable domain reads DGGITQSPKYLFRKEGQNVTLSCEQNLNHDAMYWYRQDPGQGLRLIYYSQIVNDFQKGDIAEGYSVSREKKESFPLTVTSAQKNPTAFYLCASSTGTDNEQFFGPGTRLTVL.